This TCR beta chain was recovered during a study of naive and memory T cell subsets. This clonotype was counted only a few times. The beta constant-region primer was an equimolar mix of two oligonucleotides covering TRBC1 and TRBC2. A 12-nucleotide UMI and the SP2 primer were added to the cDNA 3' end by oligonucleotide ligation. MiXCR was run by TCRdb on the UMI-ligation and nested PCR reads, yielding one entry per CDR3 protein. The data hold 130,000 to 150,000 distinct CDR3 sequences, with approximately 15% observed a single time. The CDR3 runs 13 residues. Germline CDR1 and CDR2: DFQATT and SNEGSKA (reference sequence). V was trimmed by 2 bases and J by 8 bases, leaving 15 bases between them.

The J gene is TRBJ1-1, the V gene TRBV20-1; TRBD1 is a possible D gene (5 bases). The specimen was naive CD4+ T cells from blood. This sequence originates from a human donor in good health. The CDR3 sequence: CSARLPGGREAFF. CDR3 coding DNA: TGCAGTGCTAGACTTCCGGGGGGAAGGGAAGCTTTCTTT.